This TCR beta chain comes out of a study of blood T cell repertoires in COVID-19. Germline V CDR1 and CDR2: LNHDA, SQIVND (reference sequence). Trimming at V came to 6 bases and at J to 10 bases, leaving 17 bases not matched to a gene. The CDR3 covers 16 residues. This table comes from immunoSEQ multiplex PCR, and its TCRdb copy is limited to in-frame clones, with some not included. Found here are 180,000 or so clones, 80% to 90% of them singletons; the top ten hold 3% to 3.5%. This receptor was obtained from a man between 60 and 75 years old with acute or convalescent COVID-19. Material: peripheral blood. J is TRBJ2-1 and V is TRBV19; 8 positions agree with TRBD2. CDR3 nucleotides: TGTGCCAGTAGCCCCCCAGAGGCGGGAGGCCTGAAGGAGCAGTTCTTC. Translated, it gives CASSPPEAGGLKEQFF.